These 9 T cell receptor beta chains were all obtained from the same sample, sequenced in a study of patients and donors after allogeneic stem cell transplantation. TCRdb ran MiXCR on the RT-PCR reads and lists one entry per CDR3 protein. The data show about a million distinct CDR3 sequences, more than 15% seen once. The material sequenced was blood, either unsorted or a sorted T cell fraction (not recorded which). The receptors derive from a human donor who was either an allogeneic HSCT recipient or a stem cell or donor lymphocyte infusion donor (not recorded which). It is not recorded whose cells these are; they may come from a transplant donor.

This clonotype was counted a few times. The chain links TRBV3-1 to TRBJ1-1, with D perhaps matching TRBD1 (5 bases). Germline V gene data show CDR1 as LGHDT and CDR2 as YNNKEL (reference sequence). This CDR3 spans 11 amino acids. The ends were cut back, 7 bases at V and 5 bases at J, with 8 bases in the middle. The CDR3: CASMQGTEAFF. DNA for the CDR3: TGTGCCAGCATGCAGGGAACTGAAGCTTTCTTT.

This clonotype was picked up a small number of times. The chain combines TRBV6-2 or TRBV6-3 with TRBJ1-2; TRBD1 might be the D (6 bases). With 7 bases removed from V and 2 bases from J, the gap between germline ends came to 14 bases. The CDR3 is 14 residues long. From germline, CDR1 is MNHEY and CDR2 SVGEGT. The CDR3 protein is CASKLEGGNYGYTF. In nucleotides, the CDR3 is TGTGCCAGCAAACTGGAAGGGGGAAACTATGGCTACACCTTC.

The gene calls are TRBV12-3 or TRBV12-4 and TRBJ2-1, with no clear D. The V end was cut by 6 bases, the J end by 8 bases, with 14 bases between. CDR3 length: 13 amino acids. CDR3 nucleotides: TGTGCCAGCAGCCAGACGGCGGATGATGAGCAGTTCTTC. Translated: CASSQTADDEQFF.

This clonotype has more than one count but fewer than ten. This chain links TRBV2 with TRBJ1-3, with 8 bases lining up with TRBD1. With 8 bases clipped from V and 3 bases from J, the junction kept 12 bases outside the gene matches. The CDR3 sequence is 16 residues long. Germline CDR1 is SNHLY and CDR2 is FYNNEI. The CDR3 loop is CASGRTGTGSGNTIYF. In DNA, the CDR3 is TGTGCCAGCGGAAGGACAGGGACTGGGAGTGGAAACACCATATATTTT.

In nucleotides, the CDR3 is TGTGCCAGTAGTATTCAGGGAGACATCGCCTACGAGCAGTACTTC. Amino acid sequence: CASSIQGDIAYEQYF. The chain employs TRBV19 and TRBJ2-7; D is tentatively TRBD1 or TRBD2 (5 bases each). The CDR3 covers 15 residues. Germline-derived CDR1 and CDR2 are LNHDA and SQIVND (reference sequence). V was clipped by 3 bases and J by 2 bases, with 14 bases between them.

The chain links TRBV30 to TRBJ1-2; 7 nucleotides line up with TRBD1. This CDR3 is built from 13 residues. The V and J ends lost 8 bases and 6 bases, in that order; junction bases with no gene match: 12. The germline gives CDR1 GTSNPN, CDR2 SVGIG (reference sequence). Here the CDR3 reads CAGQKDRDHGYTF. CDR3 DNA sequence: TGTGCCGGACAAAAAGACAGGGACCATGGCTACACCTTC.

This clonotype was detected only a few times. This sequence joins TRBV30 and TRBJ2-1; 8 bases map to TRBD2. Per germline, CDR1 GTSNPN and CDR2 SVGIG (reference sequence). This CDR3 spans 14 amino acids. The V segment lost 5 bases and the J segment 7 bases; nucleotides outside the gene matches: 10. The CDR3 region is CAWSPGGGMNEQFF. CDR3 nucleotide sequence: TGTGCCTGGTCCCCCGGCGGGGGGATGAATGAGCAGTTCTTC.

This clonotype has ten or more counts. The chain uses TRBV5-1 and TRBJ1-1, with a weak D call TRBD1 (5 bases). Per the germline V gene, CDR1 is SGHRS and CDR2 is YFSETQ. The CDR3 loop spans 15 amino acids. The V and J ends lost 4 bases and 5 bases respectively, with 18 bases between them. The CDR3 bases are TGCGCCAGCAGCAAAAGCTTTGGGGGAGGGACTGAAGCTTTCTTT. Translation: CASSKSFGGGTEAFF.

This chain links TRBV9 with TRBJ2-2, with D perhaps TRBD1 (6 bases). CDR1 and CDR2 (germline): SGDLS, YYNGEE. The CDR3 consists of 16 residues. Trimming pared 4 bases from V and 0 bases from J, leaving 13 bases between. This chain's CDR3 is CASSRRQGPNTGELFF. The CDR3 nucleotides read TGTGCCAGCAGCCGACGCCAGGGGCCGAACACCGGGGAGCTGTTTTTT.